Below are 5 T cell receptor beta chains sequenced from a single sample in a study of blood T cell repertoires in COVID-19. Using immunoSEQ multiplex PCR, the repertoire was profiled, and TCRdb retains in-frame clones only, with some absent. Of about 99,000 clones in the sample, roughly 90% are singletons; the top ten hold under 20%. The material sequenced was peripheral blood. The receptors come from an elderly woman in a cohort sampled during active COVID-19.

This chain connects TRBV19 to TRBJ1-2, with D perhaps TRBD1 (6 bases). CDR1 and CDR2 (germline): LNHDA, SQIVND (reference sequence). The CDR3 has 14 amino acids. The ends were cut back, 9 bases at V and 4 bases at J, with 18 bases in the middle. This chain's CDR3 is CASRHLQGAYGYTF. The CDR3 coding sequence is TGTGCCAGCCGACATTTACAGGGAGCCTATGGCTACACCTTC.

CDR3 region: CASSLRTAYRAFF. CDR3 in DNA: TGTGCCAGCAGTCTCCGGACTGCCTATCGAGCTTTCTTT. The chain carries TRBV12-3 or TRBV12-4 and TRBJ1-1; D is ambiguous. The V end was cut by 5 bases, the J end by 10 bases, with 17 bases between. The CDR3 spans 13 residues.

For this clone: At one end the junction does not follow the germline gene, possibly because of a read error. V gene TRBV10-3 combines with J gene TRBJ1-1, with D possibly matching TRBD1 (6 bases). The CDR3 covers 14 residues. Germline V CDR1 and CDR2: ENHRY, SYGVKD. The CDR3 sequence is CAISEGGVNAEAFF. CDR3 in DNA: TGTGCCATCAGTGAAGGGGGGGTGAACGCTGAAGCTTTCTTT.

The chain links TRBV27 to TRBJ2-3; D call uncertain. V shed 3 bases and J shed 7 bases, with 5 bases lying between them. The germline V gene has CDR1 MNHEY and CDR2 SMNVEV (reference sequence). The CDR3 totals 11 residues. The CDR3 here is CASSFRYTQYF. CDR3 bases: TGTGCCAGCAGTTTTAGATATACGCAGTATTTT.

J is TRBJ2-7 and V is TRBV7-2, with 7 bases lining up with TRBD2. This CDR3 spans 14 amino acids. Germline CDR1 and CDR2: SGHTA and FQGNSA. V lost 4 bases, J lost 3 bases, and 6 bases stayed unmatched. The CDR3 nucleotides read TGTGCCAGCAGCTCCGGACTAGGGCGCTACGAGCAGTACTTC. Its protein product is CASSSGLGRYEQYF.